This entry is about one T cell receptor (beta chain). Its antigen is not known. Germline lookup yields CDR1 LGHDT and CDR2 YNNKEL (reference sequence). The CDR3 is 15 amino acids. V lost 1 base and J lost 2, with 11 bases in between. Carried by the TCR beta cDNA libraries were unique molecular identifiers. Some 540,000 cDNA molecules were obtained from roughly 0.93 to 9.6 million T cells. TCRdb analysed the PCR reads with MiXCR anew, one entry per CDR3 protein. Here the sample spans some 800,000 distinct CDR3 sequences, around 45% being singletons. The sample is drawn from a study of post-analysis software for immune sequencing data. Study overall: The disease courses covered relapsing-remitting, secondary progressive and progressive-relapsing multiple sclerosis.

Findings and caveats of the study: Controls significantly exceeded multiple sclerosis patients in normalized Chao1 diversity. Patients had higher frequencies than controls of roughly 5 TRBV segments, including TRBV5-6, TRBV5-1 and TRBV20-1. Those samples that were prepared in the same batch co-clustered strongly by F measure.

The sample was blood. The rearrangement joins TRBV3-1 to TRBJ2-5, with a tentative D call TRBD2 (5 bases). The clonotype was recovered from a girl aged 5-17 years with multiple sclerosis. Written as DNA, the CDR3 is TGTGCCAGCAGCCAAGGGCCGGGGAAGCAAGAGACCCAGTACTTC. It specifies CASSQGPGKQETQYF.